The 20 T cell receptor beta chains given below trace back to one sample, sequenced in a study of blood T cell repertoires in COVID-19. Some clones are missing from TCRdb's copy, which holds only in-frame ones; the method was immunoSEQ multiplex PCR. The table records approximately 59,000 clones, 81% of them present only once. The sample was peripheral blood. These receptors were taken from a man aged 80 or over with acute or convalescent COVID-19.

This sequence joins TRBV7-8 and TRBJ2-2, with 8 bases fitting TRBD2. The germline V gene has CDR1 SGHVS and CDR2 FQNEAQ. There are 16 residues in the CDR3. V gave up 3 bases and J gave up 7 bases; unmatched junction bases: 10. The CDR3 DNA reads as TGTGCCAGCAGCTTCCTAGCGGGTTTGACTGGCGGGGAGCTGTTTTTT. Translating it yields CASSFLAGLTGGELFF. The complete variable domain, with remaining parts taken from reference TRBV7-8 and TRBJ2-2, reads GAGVSQSPRYKVAKRGQDVALRCDPISGHVSLFWYQQALGQGPEFLTYFQNEAQLDKSGLPSDRFFAERPEGSVSTLKIQRTQQEDSAVYLCASSFLAGLTGGELFFGEGSRLTVL.

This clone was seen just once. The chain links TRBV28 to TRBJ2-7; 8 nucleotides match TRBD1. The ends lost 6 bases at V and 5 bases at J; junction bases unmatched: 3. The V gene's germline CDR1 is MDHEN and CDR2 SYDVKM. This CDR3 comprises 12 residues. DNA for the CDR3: TGTGCCAGCAGACGGACAGGGAACGAGCAGTACTTC. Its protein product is CASRRTGNEQYF.

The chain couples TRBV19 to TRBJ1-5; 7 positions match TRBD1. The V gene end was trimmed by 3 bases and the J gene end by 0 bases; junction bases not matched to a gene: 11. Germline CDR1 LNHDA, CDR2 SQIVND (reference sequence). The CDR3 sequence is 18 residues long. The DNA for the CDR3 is TGTGCCAGTAGTATTTCGGGACAGAGATTATATAGCAATCAGCCCCAGCATTTT. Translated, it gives CASSISGQRLYSNQPQHF.

The CDR3: CASSLGASGNTIYF. The CDR3 DNA is TGTGCCAGCAGCTTAGGGGCCTCTGGAAACACCATATATTTT. This rearrangement joins TRBV7-2 to TRBJ1-3; no clear D. V was trimmed by 1 base and J by 0 bases, leaving 4 bases between them. Germline V gene data show CDR1 as SGHTA and CDR2 as FQGNSA. The CDR3 covers 14 residues.

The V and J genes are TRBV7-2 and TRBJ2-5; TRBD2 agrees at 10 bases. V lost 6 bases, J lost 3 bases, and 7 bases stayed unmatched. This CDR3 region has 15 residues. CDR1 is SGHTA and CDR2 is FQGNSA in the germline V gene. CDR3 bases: TGTGCCAGCAGTCCGGGACTAGCGAGAAAAGAGACCCAGTACTTC. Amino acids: CASSPGLARKETQYF.

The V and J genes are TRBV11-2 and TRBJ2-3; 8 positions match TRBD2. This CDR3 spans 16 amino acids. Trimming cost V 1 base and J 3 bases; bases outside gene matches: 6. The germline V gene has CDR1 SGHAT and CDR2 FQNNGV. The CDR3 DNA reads TGTGCCAGCAGCTTAGGGGCGGGAGGAGTGACAGATACGCAGTATTTT. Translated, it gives CASSLGAGGVTDTQYF.

CDR3 residues: CASSVVIGGMGNTEAFF. The CDR3 region has the DNA TGTGCCAGCAGCGTAGTAATAGGAGGGATGGGGAACACTGAAGCTTTCTTT. The J gene is TRBJ1-1, the V gene TRBV9, with D uncertain. The CDR3 covers 17 residues. The V and J ends lost 0 bases and 1 base respectively, with 16 bases between them. The germline V gene encodes CDR1 SGDLS and CDR2 YYNGEE.

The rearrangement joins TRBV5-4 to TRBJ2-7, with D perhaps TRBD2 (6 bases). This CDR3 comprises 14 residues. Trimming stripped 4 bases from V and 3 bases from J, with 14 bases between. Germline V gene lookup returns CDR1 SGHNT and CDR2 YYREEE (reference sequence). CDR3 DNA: TGTGCCAGCAGCCCTGGGCGGGGCTACTACGAGCAGTACTTC. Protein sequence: CASSPGRGYYEQYF.

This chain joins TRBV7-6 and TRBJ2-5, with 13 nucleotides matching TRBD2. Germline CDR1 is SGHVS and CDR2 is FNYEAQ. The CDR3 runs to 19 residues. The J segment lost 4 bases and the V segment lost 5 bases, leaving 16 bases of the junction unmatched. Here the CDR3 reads CASSRRGLAGRTGRETQYF. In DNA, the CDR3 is TGTGCCAGCAGCCGGAGGGGACTAGCGGGACGAACAGGCAGAGAGACCCAGTACTTC.

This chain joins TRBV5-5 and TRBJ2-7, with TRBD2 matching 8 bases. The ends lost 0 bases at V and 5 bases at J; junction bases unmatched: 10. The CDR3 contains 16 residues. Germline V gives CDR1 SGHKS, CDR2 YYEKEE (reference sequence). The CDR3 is CASSLVGTSGYHEQYF. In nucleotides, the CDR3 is TGTGCCAGCAGCTTGGTGGGGACTAGTGGATACCACGAGCAGTACTTC.

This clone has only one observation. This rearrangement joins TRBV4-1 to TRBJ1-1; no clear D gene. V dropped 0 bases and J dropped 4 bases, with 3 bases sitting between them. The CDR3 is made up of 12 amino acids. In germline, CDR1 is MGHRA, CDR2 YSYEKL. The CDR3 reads CASSQDGTEAFF. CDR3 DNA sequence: TGCGCCAGCAGCCAAGACGGCACTGAAGCTTTCTTT.

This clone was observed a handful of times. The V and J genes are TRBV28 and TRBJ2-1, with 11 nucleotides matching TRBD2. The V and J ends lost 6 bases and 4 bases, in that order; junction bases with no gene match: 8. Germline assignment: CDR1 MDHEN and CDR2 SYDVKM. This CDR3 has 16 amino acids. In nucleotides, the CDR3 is TGTGCCAGCAGCACCCATGGGACTAGCGGTTACAATGAGCAGTTCTTC. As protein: CASSTHGTSGYNEQFF.

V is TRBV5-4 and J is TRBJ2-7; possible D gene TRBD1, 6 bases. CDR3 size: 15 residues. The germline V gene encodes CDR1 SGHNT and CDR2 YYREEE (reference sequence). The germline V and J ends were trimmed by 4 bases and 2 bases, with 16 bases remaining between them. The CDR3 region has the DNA TGTGCCAGCAGCAGTCCTCAGGGGAGCGCCTACGAGCAGTACTTC. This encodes CASSSPQGSAYEQYF.

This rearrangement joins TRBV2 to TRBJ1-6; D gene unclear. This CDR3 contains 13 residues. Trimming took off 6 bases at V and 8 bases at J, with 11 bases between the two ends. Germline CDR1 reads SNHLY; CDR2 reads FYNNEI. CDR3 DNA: TGTGCCAGCAGCCGGGGATCTGATTCACCCCTCCACTTT. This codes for CASSRGSDSPLHF.

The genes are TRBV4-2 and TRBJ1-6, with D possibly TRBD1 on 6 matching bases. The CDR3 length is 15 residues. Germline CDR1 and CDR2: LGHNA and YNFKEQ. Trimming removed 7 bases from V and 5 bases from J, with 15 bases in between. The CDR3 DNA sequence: TGTGCCAGCACGCCGGGGGGGCGCGATAATTCACCCCTCCACTTT. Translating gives CASTPGGRDNSPLHF.

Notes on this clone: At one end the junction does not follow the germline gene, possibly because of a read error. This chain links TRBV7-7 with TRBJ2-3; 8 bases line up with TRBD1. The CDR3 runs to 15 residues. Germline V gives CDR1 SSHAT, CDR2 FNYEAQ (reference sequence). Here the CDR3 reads CASSLGQGGADTQYF. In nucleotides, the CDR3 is TGTGCTAGCAGCTTAGGACAGGGCGGGGCAGATACGCAGTATTTT. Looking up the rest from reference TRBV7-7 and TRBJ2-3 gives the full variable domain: GAGVSQSPRYKVTKRGQDVTLRCDPISSHATLYWYQQALGQGPEFLTYFNYEAQPDKSGLPSDRFSAERPEGSISTLTIQRTEQRDSAMYRCASSLGQGGADTQYFGPGTRLTVL.

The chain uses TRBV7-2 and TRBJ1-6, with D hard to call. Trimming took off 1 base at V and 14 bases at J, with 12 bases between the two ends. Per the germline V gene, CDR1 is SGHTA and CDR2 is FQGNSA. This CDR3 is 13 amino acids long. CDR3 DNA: TGTGCCAGCAGCTTAGTCCCTGAGTCCACCCTCCACTTT. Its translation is CASSLVPESTLHF.

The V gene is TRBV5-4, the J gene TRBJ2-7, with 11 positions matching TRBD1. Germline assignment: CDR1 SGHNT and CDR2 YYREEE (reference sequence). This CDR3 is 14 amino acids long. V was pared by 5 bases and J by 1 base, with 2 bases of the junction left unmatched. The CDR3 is CASSRDRGSYEQYF. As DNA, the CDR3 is TGTGCCAGCAGTCGGGACAGGGGGTCCTACGAGCAGTACTTC.

CDR3 coding DNA: TGTGCCAGCAGCCCGACCTTTGCTGAGACGGGGGGCTCCTACAATGAGCAGTTCTTC. This encodes CASSPTFAETGGSYNEQFF. The rearrangement joins TRBV3-1 (or the pseudogene TRBV3-2) to TRBJ2-1; 7 positions match TRBD2. The CDR3 is 19 amino acids. Germline lookup yields CDR1 LGHDT and CDR2 YNNKEL (reference sequence). The ends lost 4 bases at V and 0 bases at J; junction bases unmatched: 15.

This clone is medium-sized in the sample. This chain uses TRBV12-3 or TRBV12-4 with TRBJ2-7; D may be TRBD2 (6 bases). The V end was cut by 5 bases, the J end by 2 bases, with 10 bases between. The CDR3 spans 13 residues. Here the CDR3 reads CASSTPGAYEQYF. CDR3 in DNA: TGTGCCAGCAGTACTCCGGGAGCCTACGAGCAGTACTTC.